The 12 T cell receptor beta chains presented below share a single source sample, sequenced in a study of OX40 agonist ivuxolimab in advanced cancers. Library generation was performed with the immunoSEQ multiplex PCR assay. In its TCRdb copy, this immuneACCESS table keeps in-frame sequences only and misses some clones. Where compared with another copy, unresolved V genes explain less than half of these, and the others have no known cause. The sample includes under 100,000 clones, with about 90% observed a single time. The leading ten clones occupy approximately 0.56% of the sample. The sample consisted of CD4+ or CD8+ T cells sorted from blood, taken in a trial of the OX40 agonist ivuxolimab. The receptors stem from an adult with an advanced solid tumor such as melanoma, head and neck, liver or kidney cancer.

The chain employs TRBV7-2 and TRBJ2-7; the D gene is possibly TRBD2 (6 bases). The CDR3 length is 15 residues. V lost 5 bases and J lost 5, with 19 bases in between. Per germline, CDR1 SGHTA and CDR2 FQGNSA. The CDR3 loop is CASSPPRGASHEQYF. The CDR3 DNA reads TGTGCCAGCAGCCCGCCGCGGGGCGCGAGCCACGAGCAGTACTTC.

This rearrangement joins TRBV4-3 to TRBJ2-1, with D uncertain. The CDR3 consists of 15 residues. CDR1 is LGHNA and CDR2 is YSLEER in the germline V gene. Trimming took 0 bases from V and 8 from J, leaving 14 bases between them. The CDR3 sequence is CASSQDRISEDEQFF. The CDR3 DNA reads TGCGCCAGCAGCCAAGATCGGATCAGCGAGGATGAGCAGTTCTTC.

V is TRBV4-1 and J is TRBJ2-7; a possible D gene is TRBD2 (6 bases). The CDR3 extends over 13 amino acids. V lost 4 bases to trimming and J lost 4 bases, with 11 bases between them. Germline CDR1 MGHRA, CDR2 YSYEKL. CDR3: CASSPFGLYEQYF. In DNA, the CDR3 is TGCGCCAGCAGCCCCTTCGGACTATACGAGCAGTACTTC.

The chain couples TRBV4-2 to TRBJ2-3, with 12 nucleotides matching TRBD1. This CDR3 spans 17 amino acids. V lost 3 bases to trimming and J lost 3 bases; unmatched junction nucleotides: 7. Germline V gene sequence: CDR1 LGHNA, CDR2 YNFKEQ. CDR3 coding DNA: TGTGCCAGCAGCCAGGCCGGGACAGGGGGCCTGACAGATACGCAGTATTTT. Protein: CASSQAGTGGLTDTQYF.

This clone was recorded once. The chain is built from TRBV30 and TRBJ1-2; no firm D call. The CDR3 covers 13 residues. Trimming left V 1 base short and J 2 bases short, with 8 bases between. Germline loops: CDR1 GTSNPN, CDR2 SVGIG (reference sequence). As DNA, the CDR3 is TGTGCCTGGAGTGCGGCCGGGAACTATGGCTACACCTTC. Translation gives CAWSAAGNYGYTF.

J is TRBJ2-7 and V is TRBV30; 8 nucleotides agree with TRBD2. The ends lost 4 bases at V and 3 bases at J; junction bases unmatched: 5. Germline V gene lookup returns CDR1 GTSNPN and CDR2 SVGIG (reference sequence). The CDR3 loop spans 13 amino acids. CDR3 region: CAWKKAGGYEQYF. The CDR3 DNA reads TGTGCCTGGAAAAAGGCGGGAGGCTACGAGCAGTACTTC.

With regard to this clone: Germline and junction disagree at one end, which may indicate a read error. The CDR3 is CASSPSGDRHGYAF. The CDR3 coding sequence is TGTGCCAGCTCACCTTCAGGCGACCGCCATGGCTACGCCTTC. V usage is TRBV18 and J usage is TRBJ1-2; unclear D gene. The CDR3 is 14 residues long. Per the germline V gene, CDR1 is KGHSH and CDR2 is LQKENI.

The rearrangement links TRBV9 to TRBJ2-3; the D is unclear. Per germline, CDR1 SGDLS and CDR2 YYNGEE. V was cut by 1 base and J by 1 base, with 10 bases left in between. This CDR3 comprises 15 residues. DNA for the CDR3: TGTGCCAGCAGCGTAACCCCAGACCGCACAGATACGCAGTATTTT. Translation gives CASSVTPDRTDTQYF.

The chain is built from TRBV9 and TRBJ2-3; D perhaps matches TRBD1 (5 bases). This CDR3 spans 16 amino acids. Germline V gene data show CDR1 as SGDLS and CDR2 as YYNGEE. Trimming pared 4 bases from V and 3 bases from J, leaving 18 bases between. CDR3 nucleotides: TGTGCCAGCAGCCTAGGGGTAGGGAAGGTGACAGATACGCAGTATTTT. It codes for CASSLGVGKVTDTQYF.

The CDR3 sequence: CASSRMATFNYGYTF. The CDR3 nucleotides are TGCGCCAGCAGCCGAATGGCCACCTTTAACTATGGCTACACCTTC. This chain links TRBV4-1 with TRBJ1-2; D remains unclear. Germline CDR1 MGHRA, CDR2 YSYEKL. This CDR3 has 15 residues. Trimming took 4 bases from V and 1 from J, leaving 13 bases between them.

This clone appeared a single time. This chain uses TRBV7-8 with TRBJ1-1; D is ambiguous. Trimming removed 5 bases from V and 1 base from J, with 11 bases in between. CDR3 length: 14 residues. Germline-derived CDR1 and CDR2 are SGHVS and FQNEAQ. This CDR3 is CASSPVSTNTEAFF. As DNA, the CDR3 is TGTGCCAGCAGCCCCGTATCGACGAACACTGAAGCTTTCTTT.

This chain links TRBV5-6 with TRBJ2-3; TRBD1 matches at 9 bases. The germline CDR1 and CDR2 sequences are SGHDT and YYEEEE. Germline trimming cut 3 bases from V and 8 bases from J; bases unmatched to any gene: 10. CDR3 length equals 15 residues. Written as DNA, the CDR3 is TGTGCCAGCAGCTCCCTAGCGGAGGGACAGGGTACGCAGTATTTT. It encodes CASSSLAEGQGTQYF.